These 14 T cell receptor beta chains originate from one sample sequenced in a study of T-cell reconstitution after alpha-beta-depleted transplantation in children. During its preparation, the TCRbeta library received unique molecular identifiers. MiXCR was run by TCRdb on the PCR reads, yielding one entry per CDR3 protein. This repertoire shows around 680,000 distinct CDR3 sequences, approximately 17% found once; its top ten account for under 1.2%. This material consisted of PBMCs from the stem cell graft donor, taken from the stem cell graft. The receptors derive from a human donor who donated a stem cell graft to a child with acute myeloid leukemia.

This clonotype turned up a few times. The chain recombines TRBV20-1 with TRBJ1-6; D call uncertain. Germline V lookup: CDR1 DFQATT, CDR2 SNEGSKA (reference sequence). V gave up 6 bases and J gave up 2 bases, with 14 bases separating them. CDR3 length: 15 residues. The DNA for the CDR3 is TGCAGTGCCCCCGGAGACGGCGCCTATAATTCACCCCTCCACTTT. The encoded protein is CSAPGDGAYNSPLHF.

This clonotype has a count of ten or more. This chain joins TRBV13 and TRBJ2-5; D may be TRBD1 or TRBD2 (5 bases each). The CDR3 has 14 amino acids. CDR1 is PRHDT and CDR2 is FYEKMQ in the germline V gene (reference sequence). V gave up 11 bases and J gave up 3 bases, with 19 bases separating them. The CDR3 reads CASTYRGVEETQYF. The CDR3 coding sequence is TGTGCCTCTACTTACCGAGGGGTAGAAGAGACCCAGTACTTC.

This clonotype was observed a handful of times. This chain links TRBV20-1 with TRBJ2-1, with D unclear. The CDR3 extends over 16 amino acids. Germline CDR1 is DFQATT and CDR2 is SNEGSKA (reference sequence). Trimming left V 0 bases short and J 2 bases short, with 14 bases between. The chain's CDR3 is CSARDELVAPYNEQFF. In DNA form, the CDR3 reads TGCAGTGCTAGAGATGAATTGGTAGCTCCCTACAATGAGCAGTTCTTC.

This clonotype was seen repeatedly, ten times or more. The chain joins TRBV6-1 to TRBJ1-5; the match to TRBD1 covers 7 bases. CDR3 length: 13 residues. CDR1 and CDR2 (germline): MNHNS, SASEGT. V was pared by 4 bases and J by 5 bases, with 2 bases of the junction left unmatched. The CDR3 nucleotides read TGTGCCAGCAGTGGAAGGGGGCATCAGCCCCAGCATTTT. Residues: CASSGRGHQPQHF.

DNA for the CDR3: TGTGCCAGCAGCCGGACGACTCTAAGTCGGACAGATACGCAGTATTTT. Its translation: CASSRTTLSRTDTQYF. The J gene is TRBJ2-3, the V gene TRBV7-2, with unresolved D. V lost 5 bases and J lost 3, with 18 bases in between. The CDR3 contains 16 residues. Germline CDR1 reads SGHTA; CDR2 reads FQGNSA. The full variable domain, with the rest looked up from reference TRBV7-2 and TRBJ2-3, is GAGVSQSPSNKVTEKGKDVELRCDPISGHTALYWYRQSLGQGLEFLIYFQGNSAPDKSGLPSDRFSAERTGGSVSTLTIQRTQQEDSAVYLCASSRTTLSRTDTQYFGPGTRLTVL.

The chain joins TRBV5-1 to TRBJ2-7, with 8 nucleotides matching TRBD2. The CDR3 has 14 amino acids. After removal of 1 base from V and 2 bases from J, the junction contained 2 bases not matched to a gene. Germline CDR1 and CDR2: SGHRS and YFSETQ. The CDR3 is CASSLTAGAYEQYF. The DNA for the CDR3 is TGCGCCAGCAGCTTGACAGCGGGGGCCTACGAGCAGTACTTC.

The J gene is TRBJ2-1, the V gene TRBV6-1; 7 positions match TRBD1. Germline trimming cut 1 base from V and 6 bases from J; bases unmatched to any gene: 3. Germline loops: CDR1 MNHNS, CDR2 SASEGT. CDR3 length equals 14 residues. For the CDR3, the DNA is TGTGCCAGCAGTGAAGAACGACAGGGCAATGAGCAGTTCTTC. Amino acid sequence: CASSEERQGNEQFF.

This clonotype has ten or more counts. The CDR3 DNA follows: TGCAGCGTCGAAATTGTAAACTACGAGCAGTACTTC. Its protein is CSVEIVNYEQYF. The chain combines TRBV29-1 with TRBJ2-7, with D unclear. Germline-derived CDR1 and CDR2 are SQVTM and ANQGSEA. Trimming stripped 6 bases from V and 3 bases from J, with 12 bases between. The CDR3 contains 12 residues.

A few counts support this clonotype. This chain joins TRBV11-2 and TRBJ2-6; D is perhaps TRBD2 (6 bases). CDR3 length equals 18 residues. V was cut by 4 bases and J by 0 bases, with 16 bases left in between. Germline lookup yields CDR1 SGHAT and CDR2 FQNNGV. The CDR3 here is CASSSYTTLASGANVLTF. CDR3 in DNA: TGTGCCAGCAGCTCCTACACAACACTAGCCTCTGGGGCCAACGTCCTGACTTTC.

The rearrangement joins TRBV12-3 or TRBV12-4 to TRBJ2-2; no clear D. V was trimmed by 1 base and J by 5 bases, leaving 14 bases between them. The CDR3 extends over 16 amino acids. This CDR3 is CASSLGPQTETGELFF. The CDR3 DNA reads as TGTGCCAGCAGTTTAGGTCCACAAACGGAAACCGGGGAGCTGTTTTTT.

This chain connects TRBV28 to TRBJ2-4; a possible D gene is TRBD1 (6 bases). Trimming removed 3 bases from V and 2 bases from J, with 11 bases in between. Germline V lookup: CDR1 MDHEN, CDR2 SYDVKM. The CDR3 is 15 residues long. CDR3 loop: CASSFHRVTKNIQYF. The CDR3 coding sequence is TGTGCCAGCAGTTTCCACAGGGTGACCAAAAACATTCAGTACTTC. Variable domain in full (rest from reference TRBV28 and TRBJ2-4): DVKVTQSSRYLVKRTGEKVFLECVQDMDHENMFWYRQDPGLGLRLIYFSYDVKMKEKGDIPEGYSVSREKKERFSLILESASTNQTSMYLCASSFHRVTKNIQYFGAGTRLSVL.

The CDR3 DNA follows: TGTGCCAGCAGCTACCCGGGCTCGAACACTGAAGCTTTCTTT. Protein product: CASSYPGSNTEAFF. The chain combines TRBV7-9 with TRBJ1-1; D call uncertain. CDR3 length: 14 residues. Deletions cut 4 bases from V and 1 base from J, with 10 bases between. Germline V CDR1 and CDR2: SEHNR, FQNEAQ (reference sequence).

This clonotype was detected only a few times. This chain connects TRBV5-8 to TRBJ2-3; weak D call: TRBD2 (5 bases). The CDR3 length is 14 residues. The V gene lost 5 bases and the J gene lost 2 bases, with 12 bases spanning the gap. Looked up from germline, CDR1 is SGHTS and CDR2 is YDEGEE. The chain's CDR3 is CASRPEDFTDTQYF. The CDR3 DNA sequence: TGTGCCAGCAGGCCTGAGGACTTCACAGATACGCAGTATTTT.

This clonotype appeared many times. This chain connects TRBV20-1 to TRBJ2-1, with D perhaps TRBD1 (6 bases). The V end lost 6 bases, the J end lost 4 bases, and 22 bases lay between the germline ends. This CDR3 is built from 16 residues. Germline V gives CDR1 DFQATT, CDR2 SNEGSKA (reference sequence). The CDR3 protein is CSAGNTGMGLYNEQFF. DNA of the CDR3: TGCAGTGCCGGAAACACAGGGATGGGCTTGTACAATGAGCAGTTCTTC.